The entry that follows covers one TCR beta chain sequence. The antigen is undetermined. The data originate from a study of cytomegalovirus exposure and HLA in healthy donors. V lost 3 bases to trimming and J lost 3 bases, with 15 bases between them. The CDR3 is 15 amino acids. The germline gives CDR1 SQVTM, CDR2 ANQGSEA. Notes on the study in general: Reported findings show TCR beta sequences accurately forecast HLA-A and HLA-B alleles in most subjects.

Likely unrecorded immune exposures existed in these nominally healthy donors. With 60 Vbeta and 13 Jbeta primers, the PCR was carried out. Clones were read by immunoSEQ multiplex PCR, and TCRdb kept only the in-frame ones, dropping some. The top ten clones hold around 7% of a sample with roughly 120,000 clones, just under 75% of them seen once. The sequence derives from a man in his forties in good health and CMV-seropositive. What was sequenced was PBMCs. This sequence joins TRBV29-1 and TRBJ2-1, with unresolved D. The CDR3 reads CSVDKTDRIYNEQFF. The CDR3 coding sequence is TGCAGCGTTGATAAAACAGACCGAATCTACAATGAGCAGTTCTTC.